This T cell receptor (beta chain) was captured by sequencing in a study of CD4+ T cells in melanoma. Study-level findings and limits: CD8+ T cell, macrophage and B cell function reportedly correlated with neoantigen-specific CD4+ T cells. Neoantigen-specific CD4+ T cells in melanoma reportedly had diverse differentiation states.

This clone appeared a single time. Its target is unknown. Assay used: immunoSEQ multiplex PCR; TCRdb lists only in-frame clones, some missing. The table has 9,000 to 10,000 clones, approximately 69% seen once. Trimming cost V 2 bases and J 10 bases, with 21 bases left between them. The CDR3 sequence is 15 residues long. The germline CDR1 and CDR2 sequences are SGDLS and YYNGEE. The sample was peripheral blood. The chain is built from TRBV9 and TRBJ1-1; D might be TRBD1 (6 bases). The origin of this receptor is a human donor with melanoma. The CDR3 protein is CASSVGGQGKEGAFF. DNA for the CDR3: TGTGCCAGCAGCGTGGGAGGCCAGGGGAAGGAGGGAGCTTTCTTT. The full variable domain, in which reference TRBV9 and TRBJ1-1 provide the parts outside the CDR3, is DSGVTQTPKHLITATGQRVTLRCSPRSGDLSVYWYQQSLDQGLQFLIQYYNGEERAKGNILERFSAQQFPDLHSELNLSSLELGDSALYFCASSVGGQGKEGAFFGQGTRLTVV.